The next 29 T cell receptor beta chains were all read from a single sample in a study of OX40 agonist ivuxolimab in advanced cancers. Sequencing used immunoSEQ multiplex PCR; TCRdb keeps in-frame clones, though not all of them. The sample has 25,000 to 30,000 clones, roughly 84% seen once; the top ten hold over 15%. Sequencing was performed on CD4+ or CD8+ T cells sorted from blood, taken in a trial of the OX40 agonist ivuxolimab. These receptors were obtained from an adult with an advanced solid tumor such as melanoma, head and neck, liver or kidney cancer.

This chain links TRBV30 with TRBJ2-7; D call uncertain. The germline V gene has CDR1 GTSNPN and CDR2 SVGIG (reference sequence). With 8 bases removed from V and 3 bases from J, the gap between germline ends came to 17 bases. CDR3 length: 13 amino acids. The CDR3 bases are TGTGCCACAGCCGCCGGTTTTAACTACGAGCAGTACTTC. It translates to CATAAGFNYEQYF.

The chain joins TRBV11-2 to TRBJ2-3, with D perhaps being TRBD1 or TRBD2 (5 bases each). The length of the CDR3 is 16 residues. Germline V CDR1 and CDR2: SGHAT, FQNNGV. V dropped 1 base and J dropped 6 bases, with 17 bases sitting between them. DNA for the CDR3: TGTGCCAGCAGCTTAGTGGGGGACGGGTGGCGGGATACGCAGTATTTT. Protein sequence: CASSLVGDGWRDTQYF. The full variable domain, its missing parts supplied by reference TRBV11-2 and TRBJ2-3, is EAGVAQSPRYKIIEKRQSVAFWCNPISGHATLYWYQQILGQGPKLLIQFQNNGVVDDSQLPKDRFSAERLKGVDSTLKIQPAKLEDSAVYLCASSLVGDGWRDTQYFGPGTRLTVL.

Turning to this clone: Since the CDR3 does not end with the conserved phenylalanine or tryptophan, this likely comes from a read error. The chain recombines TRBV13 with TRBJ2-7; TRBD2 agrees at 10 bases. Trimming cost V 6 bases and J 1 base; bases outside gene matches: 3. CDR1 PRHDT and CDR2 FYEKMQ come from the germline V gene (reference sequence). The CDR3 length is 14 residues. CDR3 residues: CASRVLAGSYEQYL. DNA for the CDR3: TGTGCCAGCAGGGTACTAGCGGGATCCTACGAGCAGTACCTC.

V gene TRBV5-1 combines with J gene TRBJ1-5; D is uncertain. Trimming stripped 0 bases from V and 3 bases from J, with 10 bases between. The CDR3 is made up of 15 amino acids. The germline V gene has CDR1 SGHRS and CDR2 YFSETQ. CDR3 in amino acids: CASSLAGGINQPQHF. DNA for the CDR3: TGCGCCAGCAGCTTGGCAGGTGGCATCAATCAGCCCCAGCATTTT.

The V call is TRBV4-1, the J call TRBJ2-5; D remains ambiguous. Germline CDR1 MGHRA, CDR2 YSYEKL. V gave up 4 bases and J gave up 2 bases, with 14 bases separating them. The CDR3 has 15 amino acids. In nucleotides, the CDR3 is TGCGCCAGCAGCCCAAGTGTAACTTCTCAAGAGACCCAGTACTTC. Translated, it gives CASSPSVTSQETQYF.

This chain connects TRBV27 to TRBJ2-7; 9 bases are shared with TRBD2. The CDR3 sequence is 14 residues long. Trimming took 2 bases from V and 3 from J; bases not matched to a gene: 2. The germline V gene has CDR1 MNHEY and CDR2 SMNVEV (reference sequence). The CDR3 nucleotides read TGTGCCAGCAGTTTACTAGCGGGACACTACGAGCAGTACTTC. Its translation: CASSLLAGHYEQYF.

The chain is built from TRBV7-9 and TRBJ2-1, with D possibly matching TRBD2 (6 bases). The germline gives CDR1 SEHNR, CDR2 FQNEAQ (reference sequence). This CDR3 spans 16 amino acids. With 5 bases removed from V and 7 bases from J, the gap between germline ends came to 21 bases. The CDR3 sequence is CASSPLPGEVRNEQFF. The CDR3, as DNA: TGTGCCAGCAGCCCCCTCCCCGGGGAGGTTAGGAATGAGCAGTTCTTC.

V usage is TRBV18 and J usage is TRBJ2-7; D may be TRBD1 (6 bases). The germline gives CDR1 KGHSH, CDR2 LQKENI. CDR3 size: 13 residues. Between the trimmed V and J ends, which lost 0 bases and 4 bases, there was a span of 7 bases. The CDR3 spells CASSPPTGYEQYF. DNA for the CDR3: TGTGCCAGCTCACCACCAACAGGGTACGAGCAGTACTTC.

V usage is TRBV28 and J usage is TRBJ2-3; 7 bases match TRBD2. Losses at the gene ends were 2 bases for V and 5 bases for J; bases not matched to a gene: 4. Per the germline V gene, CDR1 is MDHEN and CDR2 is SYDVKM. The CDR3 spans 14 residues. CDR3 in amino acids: CASSLLLAVDTQYF. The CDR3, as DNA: TGTGCCAGCAGTTTACTGCTAGCGGTAGATACGCAGTATTTT.

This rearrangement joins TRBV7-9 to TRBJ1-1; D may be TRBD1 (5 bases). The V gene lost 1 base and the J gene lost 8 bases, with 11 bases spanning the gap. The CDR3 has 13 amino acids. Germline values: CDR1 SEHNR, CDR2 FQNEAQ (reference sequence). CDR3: CASSLVSGGEAFF. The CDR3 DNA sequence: TGTGCCAGCAGCTTAGTATCGGGGGGAGAAGCTTTCTTT. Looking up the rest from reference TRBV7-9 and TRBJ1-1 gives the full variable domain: DTGVSQNPRHKITKRGQNVTFRCDPISEHNRLYWYRQTLGQGPEFLTYFQNEAQLEKSRLLSDRFSAERPKGSFSTLEIQRTEQGDSAMYLCASSLVSGGEAFFGQGTRLTVV.

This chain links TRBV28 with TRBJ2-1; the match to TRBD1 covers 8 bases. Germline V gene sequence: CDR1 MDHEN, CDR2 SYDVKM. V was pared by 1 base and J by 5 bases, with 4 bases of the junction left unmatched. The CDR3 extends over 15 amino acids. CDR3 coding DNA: TGTGCCAGCAGTTTATTGGGACAGGAGGACAATGAGCAGTTCTTC. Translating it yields CASSLLGQEDNEQFF.

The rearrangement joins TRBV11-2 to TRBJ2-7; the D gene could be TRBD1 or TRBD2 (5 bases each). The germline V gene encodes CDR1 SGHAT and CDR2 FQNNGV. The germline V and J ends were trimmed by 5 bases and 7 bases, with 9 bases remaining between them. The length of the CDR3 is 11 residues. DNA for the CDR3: TGTGCCAGCAGCATCTGGGGGGAGCAGTACTTC. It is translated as CASSIWGEQYF.

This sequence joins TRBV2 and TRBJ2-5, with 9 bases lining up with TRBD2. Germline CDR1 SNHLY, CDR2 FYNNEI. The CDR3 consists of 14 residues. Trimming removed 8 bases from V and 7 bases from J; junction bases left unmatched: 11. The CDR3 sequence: CASPRASGAPTQYF. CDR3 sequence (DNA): TGTGCCAGCCCTAGGGCTAGCGGGGCACCGACCCAGTACTTC.

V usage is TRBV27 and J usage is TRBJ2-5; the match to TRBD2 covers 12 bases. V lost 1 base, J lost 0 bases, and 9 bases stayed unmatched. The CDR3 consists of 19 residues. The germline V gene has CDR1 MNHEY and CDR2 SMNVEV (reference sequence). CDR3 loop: CASSLLSPSGGGYQETQYF. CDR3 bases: TGTGCCAGCAGTTTATTGAGCCCTAGCGGGGGGGGGTACCAAGAGACCCAGTACTTC.

The DNA for the CDR3 is TGTGCCAGCAGTTTATCGATCACCCACCCGGAGCAGTACTTC. It encodes CASSLSITHPEQYF. The V call is TRBV27, the J call TRBJ2-7, with D uncertain. Trimming removed 0 bases at V and 7 bases at J, with 13 bases between. This CDR3 region has 14 residues. Germline lookup yields CDR1 MNHEY and CDR2 SMNVEV (reference sequence).

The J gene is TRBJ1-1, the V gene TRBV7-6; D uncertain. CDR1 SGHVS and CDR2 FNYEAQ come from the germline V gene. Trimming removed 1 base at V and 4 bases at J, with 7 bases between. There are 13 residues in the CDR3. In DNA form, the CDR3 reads TGTGCCAGCAGCTTAGGAGCGGTCACTGAAGCTTTCTTT. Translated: CASSLGAVTEAFF. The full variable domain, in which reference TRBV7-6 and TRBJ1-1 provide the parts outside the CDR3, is GAGVSQSPRYKVTKRGQDVALRCDPISGHVSLYWYRQALGQGPEFLTYFNYEAQQDKSGLPNDRFSAERPEGSISTLTIQRTEQRDSAMYRCASSLGAVTEAFFGQGTRLTVV.

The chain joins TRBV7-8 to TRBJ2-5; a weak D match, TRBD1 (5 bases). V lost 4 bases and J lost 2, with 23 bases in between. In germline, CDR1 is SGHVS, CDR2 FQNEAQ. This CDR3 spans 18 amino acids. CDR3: CASSSSQAPQGAQETQYF. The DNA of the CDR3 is TGTGCCAGCAGCTCCTCCCAGGCCCCCCAGGGTGCTCAAGAGACCCAGTACTTC.

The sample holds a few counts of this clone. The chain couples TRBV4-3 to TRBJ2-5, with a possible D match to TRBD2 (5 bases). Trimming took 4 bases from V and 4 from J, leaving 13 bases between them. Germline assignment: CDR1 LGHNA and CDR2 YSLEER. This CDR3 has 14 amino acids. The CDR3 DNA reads TGCGCCAGCAGCCGGTTGGGAGAGGCAGAGACCCAGTACTTC. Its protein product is CASSRLGEAETQYF.

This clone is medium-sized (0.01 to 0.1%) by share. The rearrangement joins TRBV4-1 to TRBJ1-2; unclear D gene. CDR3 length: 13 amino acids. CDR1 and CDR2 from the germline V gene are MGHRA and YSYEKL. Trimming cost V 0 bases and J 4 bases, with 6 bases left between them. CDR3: CASSQDGSYGYTF. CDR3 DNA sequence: TGCGCCAGCAGCCAAGACGGTAGCTATGGCTACACCTTC.

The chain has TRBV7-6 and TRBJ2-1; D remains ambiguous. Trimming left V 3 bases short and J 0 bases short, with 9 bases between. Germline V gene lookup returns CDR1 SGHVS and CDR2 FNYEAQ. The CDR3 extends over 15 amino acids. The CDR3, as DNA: TGTGCCAGCAGCTTCGAGATGGGCTCCTACAATGAGCAGTTCTTC. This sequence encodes CASSFEMGSYNEQFF.

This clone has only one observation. The CDR3 region is CASSSERGRGETQYF. The CDR3 region has the DNA TGTGCCAGCAGCTCGGAACGGGGGCGCGGGGAGACCCAGTACTTC. The J gene is TRBJ2-5, the V gene TRBV13; D may correspond to TRBD1 or TRBD2 (6 bases each). The CDR3 has 15 residues. Germline V gene lookup returns CDR1 PRHDT and CDR2 FYEKMQ (reference sequence). V was shortened by 4 bases and J by 5 bases, with 17 bases between the two germline ends.

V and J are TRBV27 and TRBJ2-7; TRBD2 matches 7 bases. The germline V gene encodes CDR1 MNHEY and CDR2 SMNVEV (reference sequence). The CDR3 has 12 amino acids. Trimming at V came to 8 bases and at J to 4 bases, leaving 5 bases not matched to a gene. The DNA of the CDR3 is TGTGCCAGCCTCGGGGGGAGTTACGAGCAGTACTTC. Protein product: CASLGGSYEQYF.

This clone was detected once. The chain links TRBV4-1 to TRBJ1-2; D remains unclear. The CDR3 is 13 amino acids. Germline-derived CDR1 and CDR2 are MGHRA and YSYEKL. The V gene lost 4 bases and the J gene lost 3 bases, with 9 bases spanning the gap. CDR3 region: CASSPVGDYGYTF. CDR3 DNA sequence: TGCGCCAGCAGCCCGGTGGGCGACTATGGCTACACCTTC.

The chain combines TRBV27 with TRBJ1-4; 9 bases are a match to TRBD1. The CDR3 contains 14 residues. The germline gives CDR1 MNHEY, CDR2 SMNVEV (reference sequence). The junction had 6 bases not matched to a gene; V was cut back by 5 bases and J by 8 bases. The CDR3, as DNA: TGTGCCAGCAGTAGGGGACAGGGACAAGAAAAACTGTTTTTT. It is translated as CASSRGQGQEKLFF.

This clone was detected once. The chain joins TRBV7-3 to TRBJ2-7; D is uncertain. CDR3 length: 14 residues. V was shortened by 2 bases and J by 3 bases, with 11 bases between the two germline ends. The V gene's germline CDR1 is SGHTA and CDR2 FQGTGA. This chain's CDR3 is CASSLDPYSYEQYF. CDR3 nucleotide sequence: TGTGCCAGCAGCTTAGACCCTTACAGCTACGAGCAGTACTTC.

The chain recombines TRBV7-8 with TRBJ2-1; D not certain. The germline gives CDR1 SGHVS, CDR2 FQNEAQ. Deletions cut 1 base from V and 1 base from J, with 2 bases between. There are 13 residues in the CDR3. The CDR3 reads CASSLVSYNEQFF. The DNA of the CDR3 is TGTGCCAGCAGCTTAGTTTCCTACAATGAGCAGTTCTTC.

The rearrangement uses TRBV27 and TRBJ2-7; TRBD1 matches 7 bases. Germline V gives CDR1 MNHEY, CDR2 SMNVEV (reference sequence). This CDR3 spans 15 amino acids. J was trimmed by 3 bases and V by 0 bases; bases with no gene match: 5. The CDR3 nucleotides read TGTGCCAGCAGTTTATCGGGCCCAGGGGGCTACGAGCAGTACTTC. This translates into CASSLSGPGGYEQYF.

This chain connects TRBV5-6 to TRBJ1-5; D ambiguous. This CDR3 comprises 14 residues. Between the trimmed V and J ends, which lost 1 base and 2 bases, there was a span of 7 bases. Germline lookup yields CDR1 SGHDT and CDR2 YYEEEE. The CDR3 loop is CASSLWVGNQPQHF. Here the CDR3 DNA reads TGTGCCAGCAGCTTGTGGGTGGGCAATCAGCCCCAGCATTTT.

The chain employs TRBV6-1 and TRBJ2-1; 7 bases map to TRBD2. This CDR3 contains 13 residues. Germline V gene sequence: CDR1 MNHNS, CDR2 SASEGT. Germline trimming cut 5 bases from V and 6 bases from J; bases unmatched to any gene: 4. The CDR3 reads CASSSTSVNEQFF. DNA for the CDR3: TGTGCCAGCAGTTCCACTAGCGTCAATGAGCAGTTCTTC.